This T cell receptor (beta chain) was obtained from a study of regulatory T cells in long-lasting Graves disease. General study results and limits: A greater number of public clonotypes (under 3,000) was shared by persistent patients than by new patients (roughly 880).

Time point here: newly diagnosed GD, antithyroid drugs for less than 3 months. PBMC-extracted RNA yielded the TCR library. This clonotype was found many times. The antigen is not known. With iRepertoire HTBI primers and Arm-PCR of CDR3 regions, TCR beta libraries were built. TCRdb used MiXCR to reprocess the multiplex PCR reads, holding one entry per CDR3 protein. The top ten hold about 8% of the sample, which has about 430,000 distinct CDR3 sequences, about 15% seen once. These data were also filed under a second study, of T cells in Graves' hyperthyroidism and ophthalmopathy. Turning to that study: These patients, aged 18 to 65, had recently diagnosed hyperthyroidism lasting under 2 months. Criteria for exclusion of patients were uncontrolled infection, other autoimmune disease, pregnancy or lactation.

This receptor was obtained from a woman aged 40 to 50 with Graves disease. The material sequenced was peripheral blood mononuclear cells (PBMCs), taken at new diagnosis, from a patient treated with antithyroid drugs.

The CDR3 spells CASSLPSTDTQYF. CDR3 nucleotides: TGTGCCAGCAGCTTACCCAGTACAGATACGCAGTATTTT. The chain employs TRBV7-2 and TRBJ2-3, with D unclear. V was trimmed by 2 bases and J by 3 bases, leaving 6 bases between them. The CDR3 is made up of 13 amino acids. Germline V gene lookup returns CDR1 SGHTA and CDR2 FQGNSA.